Presented here are 25 T cell receptor beta chains from one specimen sequenced in a study of T cell clones after liver transplantation. Method: immunoSEQ multiplex PCR; TCRdb's copy keeps in-frame clones and lacks some. The sample carries about 45,000 clones, 86% recorded once. The sample consisted of CD4+ T cells from blood, taken 24 months after liver transplant. Every receptor here comes from a human patient who received a liver transplant. The T cells may partly be graft donor cells.

This clone was recorded once. The chain recombines TRBV29-1 with TRBJ2-1; TRBD2 matches 7 bases. Germline assignment: CDR1 SQVTM and CDR2 ANQGSEA. The trim removed 8 bases at V and 2 bases at J, leaving 0 bases unmatched. This CDR3 comprises 11 residues. CDR3 DNA sequence: TGCAGCACTAGCGCCTACAATGAGCAGTTCTTC. Translated: CSTSAYNEQFF.

This clone has a single count. The chain is built from TRBV6-1 and TRBJ1-1, with no clear D. Germline CDR1 reads MNHNS; CDR2 reads SASEGT. The CDR3 has 14 amino acids. The V end was cut by 0 bases, the J end by 8 bases, with 13 bases between. CDR3 amino acids: CASSEAWGKKEAFF. The CDR3 DNA follows: TGTGCCAGCAGTGAAGCTTGGGGTAAGAAGGAAGCTTTCTTT.

The J gene is TRBJ1-5, the V gene TRBV5-8, with D tentatively TRBD1 (6 bases). The germline CDR1 and CDR2 sequences are SGHTS and YDEGEE. The CDR3 is 17 amino acids. V was cut by 4 bases and J by 3 bases, with 20 bases left in between. The CDR3 region is CASSLGWSGQINQPQHF. The DNA of the CDR3 is TGTGCCAGCAGCCTTGGGTGGAGCGGACAGATCAATCAGCCCCAGCATTTT.

This clone was recorded once. The chain carries TRBV2 and TRBJ2-5; D is unclear. V was cut by 7 bases and J by 1 base, with 13 bases left in between. This CDR3 has 14 residues. Germline V gene lookup returns CDR1 SNHLY and CDR2 FYNNEI. CDR3 nucleotides: TGTGCCAGCACTCGAAGGAACACCCAAGAGACCCAGTACTTC. Translating it yields CASTRRNTQETQYF.

This chain connects TRBV11-2 to TRBJ2-2; no firm D call. V lost 6 bases to trimming and J lost 5 bases, with 13 bases between them. The CDR3 loop spans 14 amino acids. Germline V gene lookup returns CDR1 SGHAT and CDR2 FQNNGV. Written as DNA, the CDR3 is TGTGCCAGCAGGCCGGGTCCTCGGACCGGGGAGCTGTTTTTT. Its protein is CASRPGPRTGELFF.

J is TRBJ2-3 and V is TRBV19; D may correspond to TRBD1 or TRBD2 (7 bases each). From germline, CDR1 is LNHDA and CDR2 SQIVND (reference sequence). The CDR3 spans 13 residues. V lost 10 bases and J lost 4, with 15 bases in between. CDR3 sequence: CATRGGAPDTQYF. The CDR3, as DNA: TGTGCCACCAGGGGGGGAGCACCAGATACGCAGTATTTT. Supplemented by reference TRBV19 and TRBJ2-3, the full variable domain reads DGGITQSPKYLFRKEGQNVTLSCEQNLNHDAMYWYRQDPGQGLRLIYYSQIVNDFQKGDIAEGYSVSREKKESFPLTVTSAQKNPTAFYLCATRGGAPDTQYFGPGTRLTVL.

The chain joins TRBV4-3 to TRBJ2-1, with 7 bases lining up with TRBD1. In germline, CDR1 is LGHNA, CDR2 YSLEER. J lost 1 base, V lost 1 base, and 4 bases had no gene match. CDR3 length: 16 amino acids. The CDR3 bases are TGCGCCAGCAGCCAAGGGGGGACAGTTTCCTACAATGAGCAGTTCTTC. Translation: CASSQGGTVSYNEQFF.

The chain uses TRBV15 and TRBJ2-7; tentatively, D is TRBD1 (6 bases). Per germline, CDR1 LNHNV and CDR2 YYDKDF (reference sequence). V was shortened by 3 bases and J by 3 bases, with 12 bases between the two germline ends. This CDR3 spans 14 amino acids. This CDR3 is CATSRTGVDYEQYF. As DNA, the CDR3 is TGTGCCACCAGCAGGACAGGAGTGGACTACGAGCAGTACTTC.

The table lists this clone with a count of one. The chain employs TRBV19 and TRBJ2-5; TRBD2 aligns across 11 bases. The CDR3 length is 13 residues. Germline V gene lookup returns CDR1 LNHDA and CDR2 SQIVND (reference sequence). V trimming: 9 bases; J trimming: 3 bases; junction bases outside the gene matches: 3. The CDR3 DNA reads as TGTGCCAGCGCTAGCGGGGGGAAAGAGACCCAGTACTTC. Translating gives CASASGGKETQYF.

The gene calls are TRBV28 and TRBJ2-1; 11 bases align to TRBD2. With 6 bases clipped from V and 0 bases from J, the junction kept 4 bases outside the gene matches. The germline V gene has CDR1 MDHEN and CDR2 SYDVKM. The CDR3 extends over 16 amino acids. The CDR3 protein is CASRIAGGSSYNEQFF. DNA of the CDR3: TGTGCCAGCAGAATAGCGGGAGGGAGCTCCTACAATGAGCAGTTCTTC.

This clone was counted once. This sequence joins TRBV5-1 and TRBJ1-6; TRBD1 matches 7 bases. With 1 base clipped from V and 5 bases from J, the junction kept 9 bases outside the gene matches. The CDR3 runs 17 residues. Germline V gene sequence: CDR1 SGHRS, CDR2 YFSETQ. The CDR3 bases are TGCGCCAGCAGCTTGCCGACAGGGACCACAGATAATTCACCCCTCCACTTT. Translated: CASSLPTGTTDNSPLHF.

Only a few counts were recorded for this clone. The chain joins TRBV11-2 to TRBJ1-4; D is possibly TRBD1 (6 bases). Germline CDR1 SGHAT, CDR2 FQNNGV. The CDR3 is 15 residues long. The germline V and J ends were trimmed by 1 base and 5 bases, with 11 bases remaining between them. CDR3 protein: CASSLGGGPNEKLFF. DNA of the CDR3: TGTGCCAGCAGCTTAGGTGGGGGGCCCAATGAAAAACTGTTTTTT.

The chain employs TRBV7-8 and TRBJ1-6, with 11 bases matching TRBD1. V trimming: 3 bases; J trimming: 8 bases; junction bases outside the gene matches: 3. This CDR3 is 15 amino acids long. Germline CDR1 reads SGHVS; CDR2 reads FQNEAQ. The CDR3 spells CASSLRDRGDSPLHF. DNA for the CDR3: TGTGCCAGCAGCTTGAGGGACAGGGGGGATTCACCCCTCCACTTT.

In DNA, the CDR3 is TGTGCCAGCAGGGGTACTAGCTCTGGTAGGACGCAGTATTTT. It translates to CASRGTSSGRTQYF. The V call is TRBV2, the J call TRBJ2-3; TRBD2 might be the D (6 bases). V was shortened by 6 bases and J by 9 bases, with 19 bases between the two germline ends. The germline gives CDR1 SNHLY, CDR2 FYNNEI. This CDR3 comprises 14 residues.

In its sample, this clone was seen a few times. The gene calls are TRBV30 and TRBJ2-5; perhaps D is TRBD1 or TRBD2 (5 bases each). Trimming took 4 bases from V and 2 from J, leaving 17 bases between them. The CDR3 has 15 residues. Germline V gives CDR1 GTSNPN, CDR2 SVGIG (reference sequence). DNA of the CDR3: TGTGCCTGGACCGGACCCTCAGGGAGTCAAGAGACCCAGTACTTC. Residues: CAWTGPSGSQETQYF. Looking up the rest from reference TRBV30 and TRBJ2-5 gives the full variable domain: SQTIHQWPATLVQPVGSPLSLECTVEGTSNPNLYWYRQAAGRGLQLLFYSVGIGQISSEVPQNLSASRPQDRQFILSSKKLLLSDSGFYLCAWTGPSGSQETQYFGPGTRLLVL.

The chain is built from TRBV12-5 and TRBJ1-2; D not certain. Per germline, CDR1 LGHNT and CDR2 FRNRAP. This CDR3 contains 13 residues. The ends were cut back, 7 bases at V and 2 bases at J, with 11 bases in the middle. The DNA for the CDR3 is TGTGCTAGTGCCACTCAAACGAACTATGGCTACACCTTC. Encoded protein: CASATQTNYGYTF.

The chain carries TRBV11-3 and TRBJ2-1; TRBD1 might be the D (6 bases). With 5 bases removed from V and 5 bases from J, the gap between germline ends came to 16 bases. The CDR3 loop spans 15 amino acids. Germline loops: CDR1 SGHNT, CDR2 YENEEA. The CDR3 spells CASSPFRTADNEQFF. CDR3 nucleotides: TGTGCCAGCAGCCCTTTCAGGACAGCGGACAATGAGCAGTTCTTC.

CDR3 sequence (DNA): TGTGCCAGCAGCTTAGGAGGAACGAGCGGGGTGAGAGAGACCCAGTACTTC. Translation gives CASSLGGTSGVRETQYF. The genes are TRBV7-9 and TRBJ2-5; 7 bases are a match to TRBD2. CDR1 and CDR2 from the germline V gene are SEHNR and FQNEAQ (reference sequence). The CDR3 loop spans 17 amino acids. The J segment lost 4 bases and the V segment lost 1 base, leaving 12 bases of the junction unmatched.

V usage is TRBV18 and J usage is TRBJ2-1; D perhaps matches TRBD1 (6 bases). V lost 5 bases to trimming and J lost 5 bases, with 10 bases between them. The length of the CDR3 is 13 residues. Germline V CDR1 and CDR2: KGHSH, LQKENI. CDR3 nucleotide sequence: TGTGCCAGCTCAGCCCACAGGGACAATGAGCAGTTCTTC. It translates to CASSAHRDNEQFF.

The V gene is TRBV5-1, the J gene TRBJ2-7, with D unclear. The CDR3 runs 14 residues. The germline V gene encodes CDR1 SGHRS and CDR2 YFSETQ. V was clipped by 5 bases and J by 2 bases, with 14 bases between them. In DNA, the CDR3 is TGCGCCAGCAGTCCCGGCCTATGGACCTACGAGCAGTACTTC. Translated: CASSPGLWTYEQYF.

V usage is TRBV5-4 and J usage is TRBJ1-4; TRBD1 matches at 7 bases. Losses at the gene ends were 5 bases for V and 0 bases for J; bases not matched to a gene: 13. The CDR3 loop spans 18 amino acids. Germline CDR1 reads SGHNT; CDR2 reads YYREEE (reference sequence). The CDR3 region is CASRQDDRARSTNEKLFF. The CDR3 DNA reads as TGTGCCAGCAGGCAGGACGACAGGGCCCGATCAACTAATGAAAAACTGTTTTTT.

V gene TRBV29-1 combines with J gene TRBJ1-1, with D possibly TRBD1 on 6 matching bases. Trimming removed 7 bases at V and 0 bases at J, with 12 bases between. The germline gives CDR1 SQVTM, CDR2 ANQGSEA. The CDR3 extends over 13 amino acids. The CDR3 DNA reads TGCAGCGCAGGGAGGGGGATGAACACTGAAGCTTTCTTT. Its protein is CSAGRGMNTEAFF.

This clone was counted only a few times. J is TRBJ1-4 and V is TRBV7-2; D is ambiguous. V lost 4 bases and J lost 0, with 12 bases in between. Per the germline V gene, CDR1 is SGHTA and CDR2 is FQGNSA. CDR3 size: 16 residues. For the CDR3, the DNA is TGTGCCAGCAGCTCCCCCGACGGTGCAACTAATGAAAAACTGTTTTTT. Translated: CASSSPDGATNEKLFF.

The J gene is TRBJ2-3, the V gene TRBV19; the D gene could be TRBD1 or TRBD2 (6 bases each). The V end lost 5 bases, the J end lost 4 bases, and 16 bases lay between the germline ends. There are 15 residues in the CDR3. Germline V lookup: CDR1 LNHDA, CDR2 SQIVND (reference sequence). CDR3 region: CASSPPGGAADTQYF. The CDR3 DNA follows: TGTGCCAGTAGTCCCCCCGGGGGCGCAGCAGATACGCAGTATTTT.

The chain couples TRBV14 to TRBJ2-7; 9 bases match TRBD1. The CDR3 totals 12 residues. Germline-derived CDR1 and CDR2 are SGHDN and FVKESK. V shed 1 base and J 9 bases; nucleotides not matched to a gene: 1. This CDR3 reads CASSQVTGGQYF. DNA for the CDR3: TGTGCCAGCAGCCAAGTGACAGGGGGGCAGTACTTC.